The 31 T cell receptor beta chains presented below share a single source sample, sequenced in a study of T cell responses to AZD1222 COVID-19 vaccine. The data were produced by immunoSEQ multiplex PCR, yet TCRdb's version contains in-frame clones alone and is incomplete. Of about 180,000 clones in the sample, 87% were seen once. The sample was peripheral blood, taken on day 0 of AZD1222 vaccination. The receptors were sampled from an adult in good health.

The chain employs TRBV4-1 and TRBJ2-2; a weak D match, TRBD1 (5 bases). The germline V gene has CDR1 MGHRA and CDR2 YSYEKL. The CDR3 has 18 amino acids. V was pared by 3 bases and J by 3 bases, with 20 bases between. The CDR3 DNA sequence: TGCGCCAGCAGCCATCCCAAGGTGGGGCGAAACTACACCGGGGAGCTGTTTTTT. Translation gives CASSHPKVGRNYTGELFF.

A few counts support this clone. CDR3 nucleotides: TGTGCCAGCAGTGTCGACAGGGACGAGCAGTACTTC. As protein: CASSVDRDEQYF. The V and J genes are TRBV2 and TRBJ2-7; 7 positions agree with TRBD1. Trimming at V came to 4 bases and at J to 5 bases, leaving 2 bases not matched to a gene. The CDR3 runs 12 residues. Germline V lookup: CDR1 SNHLY, CDR2 FYNNEI.

The chain joins TRBV19 to TRBJ2-1, with TRBD2 matching 11 bases. The germline gives CDR1 LNHDA, CDR2 SQIVND (reference sequence). The CDR3 extends over 16 amino acids. The V segment lost 2 bases and the J segment 2 bases; nucleotides outside the gene matches: 2. This chain's CDR3 is CASSIRLAGPYNEQFF. CDR3 in DNA: TGTGCCAGTAGTATACGACTAGCGGGACCCTACAATGAGCAGTTCTTC.

This sequence joins TRBV15 and TRBJ2-7; D remains ambiguous. The CDR3 contains 14 residues. Trimming left V 1 base short and J 7 bases short, with 14 bases between. CDR1 LNHNV and CDR2 YYDKDF come from the germline V gene (reference sequence). CDR3 sequence: CATSRGGRYDEQYF. The CDR3 nucleotides read TGTGCCACCAGCAGAGGAGGAAGGTATGATGAGCAGTACTTC.

The chain recombines TRBV6-5 with TRBJ2-1; 9 bases are shared with TRBD2. The CDR3 has 15 residues. CDR1 and CDR2 from the germline V gene are MNHEY and SVGAGI. V trimming: 6 bases; J trimming: 1 base; junction bases outside the gene matches: 4. CDR3 region: CASSKAGGSYNEQFF. In DNA, the CDR3 is TGTGCCAGCAGCAAAGCGGGGGGTTCCTACAATGAGCAGTTCTTC.

This clone has just a few counts. The genes are TRBV29-1 and TRBJ1-1; D unclear. The germline V gene has CDR1 SQVTM and CDR2 ANQGSEA. The CDR3 consists of 14 residues. V lost 5 bases and J 1 base, leaving 14 bases between the germline ends. This chain's CDR3 is CSVIKVQTNTEAFF. The CDR3 DNA reads as TGCAGCGTTATAAAGGTACAGACGAACACTGAAGCTTTCTTT.

This chain connects TRBV7-3 to TRBJ1-2, with D unclear. The CDR3 extends over 12 amino acids. CDR1 and CDR2 from the germline V gene are SGHTA and FQGTGA. Deletions cut 0 bases from V and 8 bases from J, with 7 bases between. The CDR3 DNA is TGTGCCAGCAGCTTAACAGGGAACGGCTACACCTTC. Amino acid sequence: CASSLTGNGYTF.

The chain employs TRBV28 and TRBJ2-5; D is ambiguous. This CDR3 contains 17 residues. From germline, CDR1 is MDHEN and CDR2 SYDVKM. The V end lost 8 bases, the J end lost 5 bases, and 27 bases lay between the germline ends. CDR3 loop: CASSPSTRQLIGETQYF. DNA for the CDR3: TGTGCCAGCTCCCCCTCCACCCGGCAGCTGATAGGGGAGACCCAGTACTTC.

This sequence joins TRBV28 and TRBJ2-7; D remains ambiguous. Germline CDR1 reads MDHEN; CDR2 reads SYDVKM. The CDR3 sequence is 9 residues long. Trimming stripped 10 bases from V and 4 bases from J, with 5 bases between. CDR3 nucleotides: TGTGCCACCGGGTACGAGCAGTACTTC. This sequence encodes CATGYEQYF.

The sample holds one count of this clone. The rearrangement links TRBV4-1 to TRBJ1-2; D remains unclear. The V end was cut by 0 bases, the J end by 1 base, with 9 bases between. The CDR3 extends over 15 amino acids. The germline V gene has CDR1 MGHRA and CDR2 YSYEKL. The chain's CDR3 is CASSQDRSVNYGYTF. The DNA for the CDR3 is TGCGCCAGCAGCCAAGATCGGTCGGTTAACTATGGCTACACCTTC.

The rearrangement uses TRBV12-3 or TRBV12-4 and TRBJ2-1; no clear D gene. V gave up 2 bases and J gave up 6 bases, with 8 bases separating them. The CDR3 covers 13 residues. In DNA, the CDR3 is TGTGCCAGCAGTTTACGTAGCATCAATGAGCAGTTCTTC. It translates to CASSLRSINEQFF.

This clone was picked up a small number of times. This chain joins TRBV19 and TRBJ1-2, with TRBD1 identical over 7 bases. J gave up 6 bases and V 4 bases, and 5 bases lay outside the gene matches. CDR1 LNHDA and CDR2 SQIVND come from the germline V gene (reference sequence). This CDR3 comprises 13 residues. In DNA form, the CDR3 reads TGTGCCAGTAGTAGACAGGGATGGAATGGCTACACCTTC. As protein: CASSRQGWNGYTF.

V gene TRBV3-1 (or the pseudogene TRBV3-2) combines with J gene TRBJ1-5, with 7 nucleotides matching TRBD1. The CDR3 length is 18 residues. The germline CDR1 and CDR2 sequences are LGHDT and YNNKEL (reference sequence). The V segment lost 4 bases and the J segment 4 bases; nucleotides outside the gene matches: 16. The CDR3 protein is CASSPGGAGGQWNQPQHF. Written as DNA, the CDR3 is TGTGCCAGCAGCCCGGGGGGGGCAGGGGGTCAATGGAATCAGCCCCAGCATTTT.

The chain recombines TRBV6-5 with TRBJ2-7, with D perhaps TRBD1 or TRBD2 (5 bases each). The V gene lost 8 bases and the J gene lost 0 bases, with 17 bases spanning the gap. This CDR3 comprises 15 residues. Germline CDR1 is MNHEY and CDR2 is SVGAGI. Here the CDR3 reads CASVARKGSSYEQYF. The CDR3 bases are TGTGCCAGCGTAGCCAGGAAGGGGAGCTCCTACGAGCAGTACTTC.

This rearrangement joins TRBV11-2 to TRBJ2-5, with 7 bases aligning to TRBD2. Germline V gene sequence: CDR1 SGHAT, CDR2 FQNNGV. The V gene end was trimmed by 4 bases and the J gene end by 5 bases; junction bases not matched to a gene: 7. The CDR3 length is 14 residues. This chain's CDR3 is CASSYLGGAETQYF. The CDR3 coding sequence is TGTGCCAGCAGCTACTTGGGAGGGGCGGAGACCCAGTACTTC.

In this sample, this clone turned up a few times. The chain has TRBV30 and TRBJ1-6; no clear D gene. Trimming took 2 bases from V and 7 from J, leaving 3 bases between them. The CDR3 is 11 residues long. CDR1 and CDR2 (germline): GTSNPN, SVGIG (reference sequence). The CDR3 DNA follows: TGTGCCTGGAGTACGAATTCACCCCTCCACTTT. Its translation is CAWSTNSPLHF.

This chain uses TRBV6-6 with TRBJ1-2; the D gene is possibly TRBD1 (5 bases). CDR1 and CDR2 from the germline V gene are MNHNY and SVGAGI (reference sequence). With 0 bases removed from V and 2 bases from J, the gap between germline ends came to 10 bases. The CDR3 sequence is 15 residues long. The CDR3 DNA is TGTGCCAGCAGTTACTCGAGTCCAGGGAACTATGGCTACACCTTC. It codes for CASSYSSPGNYGYTF.

V and J are TRBV5-1 and TRBJ1-4; 8 nucleotides line up with TRBD1. The CDR3 runs 13 residues. In germline, CDR1 is SGHRS, CDR2 YFSETQ. Trimming at V came to 1 base and at J to 15 bases, leaving 8 bases not matched to a gene. CDR3 DNA: TGCGCCAGCAGCTTGACCAGACAGGGGCGGATGTTTTTT. It yields the protein CASSLTRQGRMFF.

The gene calls are TRBV7-8 and TRBJ1-5, with 9 bases that match TRBD1. Unmatched junction bases numbered 4, after V lost 5 bases and J lost 2 bases. From germline, CDR1 is SGHVS and CDR2 FQNEAQ. The CDR3 loop spans 15 amino acids. CDR3 DNA sequence: TGTGCCAGCAGCAGGGACAGGGTAGGCAATCAGCCCCAGCATTTT. Its translation: CASSRDRVGNQPQHF.

The chain is built from TRBV19 and TRBJ2-7; 7 bases agree with TRBD1. The CDR3 is made up of 14 amino acids. V was pared by 8 bases and J by 2 bases, with 9 bases of the junction left unmatched. Germline CDR1 is LNHDA and CDR2 is SQIVND (reference sequence). The CDR3 loop is CASGQRTGPYEQYF. The CDR3, as DNA: TGTGCCAGTGGACAACGGACAGGACCCTACGAGCAGTACTTC.

For this clone: The sample carries other DNA sequences with the same CDR3. CDR3 loop: CASSRQGRGYEQYF. The DNA of the CDR3 is TGTGCCAGTAGTAGACAGGGGAGAGGGTACGAGCAGTACTTC. This chain joins TRBV19 and TRBJ2-7, with 8 bases lining up with TRBD1. The trim removed 4 bases at V and 4 bases at J, leaving 6 bases unmatched. The CDR3 runs to 14 residues. Germline-derived CDR1 and CDR2 are LNHDA and SQIVND (reference sequence).

J is TRBJ2-7 and V is TRBV19; no reliable D call. This CDR3 comprises 14 residues. Per germline, CDR1 LNHDA and CDR2 SQIVND (reference sequence). Trimming removed 6 bases from V and 0 bases from J, with 12 bases in between. The CDR3 coding sequence is TGTGCCAGTAGCTTAGGACCATTCTCCTACGAGCAGTACTTC. It specifies CASSLGPFSYEQYF.

The chain combines TRBV6-6 with TRBJ2-7, with 8 bases identical to TRBD2. CDR3 length: 13 amino acids. V was pared by 5 bases and J by 6 bases, with 6 bases of the junction left unmatched. Germline CDR1 and CDR2: MNHNY and SVGAGI (reference sequence). The CDR3 nucleotides read TGTGCCAGCAGTATAAGCGGGAGAGGCGAGCAGTACTTC. The encoded protein is CASSISGRGEQYF.

The rearrangement links TRBV30 to TRBJ1-1; no reliable D call. Germline V gives CDR1 GTSNPN, CDR2 SVGIG (reference sequence). This CDR3 is 15 amino acids long. As DNA, the CDR3 is TGTGCTGCCTCACTAGGTCGAATATCGGCCACTGAAGCTTTCTTT. This encodes CAASLGRISATEAFF.

This clone was seen only once. This chain links TRBV25-1 with TRBJ1-6; 7 nucleotides match TRBD1. Per germline, CDR1 MGHDK and CDR2 SYGVNS. This CDR3 has 13 amino acids. The CDR3 sequence: CATGTAYNSPLHF. The CDR3 nucleotides read TGTGCTACTGGGACAGCTTATAATTCACCCCTCCACTTT.

The rearrangement links TRBV5-5 to TRBJ1-6; 9 bases align to TRBD1. The CDR3 runs to 17 residues. Germline CDR1 reads SGHKS; CDR2 reads YYEKEE (reference sequence). J was trimmed by 5 bases and V by 0 bases; bases with no gene match: 6. The CDR3 region is CASSLAAWTGDNSPLHF. In DNA, the CDR3 is TGTGCCAGCAGCTTGGCCGCCTGGACAGGGGATAATTCACCCCTCCACTTT.

The chain combines TRBV5-1 with TRBJ2-7, with TRBD1 matching 11 bases. In germline, CDR1 is SGHRS, CDR2 YFSETQ. This CDR3 is 14 amino acids long. V lost 4 bases and J lost 6; bases outside the gene matches: 6. The CDR3 nucleotides are TGCGCCAGCAGCACGGACAGGGGGCAGCTCGAGCAGTACTTC. Its translation is CASSTDRGQLEQYF.

V gene TRBV28 combines with J gene TRBJ2-2; TRBD2 aligns across 7 bases. The CDR3 consists of 15 residues. CDR1 and CDR2 (germline): MDHEN, SYDVKM. V lost 9 bases and J lost 4; bases outside the gene matches: 11. The CDR3 protein is CASIRAGWGTGELFF. CDR3 nucleotide sequence: TGTGCCAGTATTAGAGCGGGATGGGGCACCGGGGAGCTGTTTTTT.

CDR3 DNA: TGTGCCAGCAGTGCCCCAGGGCTATCCTATGGCTACACCTTC. Translating it yields CASSAPGLSYGYTF. The V gene is TRBV28, the J gene TRBJ1-2; perhaps TRBD1 as D (5 bases). V lost 5 bases to trimming and J lost 4 bases, with 14 bases between them. The CDR3 has 14 residues. Germline V gives CDR1 MDHEN, CDR2 SYDVKM.

This chain connects TRBV30 to TRBJ2-7, with D perhaps TRBD1 (5 bases). The ends were cut back, 2 bases at V and 6 bases at J, with 14 bases in the middle. The length of the CDR3 is 13 residues. Looked up from germline, CDR1 is GTSNPN and CDR2 is SVGIG (reference sequence). The CDR3 sequence is CAWSPRVAGEQYF. The CDR3 DNA is TGTGCCTGGAGTCCCAGGGTGGCAGGCGAGCAGTACTTC.

The V call is TRBV6-5, the J call TRBJ2-3; 7 bases map to TRBD2. The CDR3 is 14 residues long. The ends lost 6 bases at V and 5 bases at J; junction bases unmatched: 8. Germline V gene lookup returns CDR1 MNHEY and CDR2 SVGAGI. CDR3 sequence reads: CASRPSGPEDTQYF. In DNA form, the CDR3 reads TGTGCCAGCAGACCTAGCGGACCCGAAGATACGCAGTATTTT.